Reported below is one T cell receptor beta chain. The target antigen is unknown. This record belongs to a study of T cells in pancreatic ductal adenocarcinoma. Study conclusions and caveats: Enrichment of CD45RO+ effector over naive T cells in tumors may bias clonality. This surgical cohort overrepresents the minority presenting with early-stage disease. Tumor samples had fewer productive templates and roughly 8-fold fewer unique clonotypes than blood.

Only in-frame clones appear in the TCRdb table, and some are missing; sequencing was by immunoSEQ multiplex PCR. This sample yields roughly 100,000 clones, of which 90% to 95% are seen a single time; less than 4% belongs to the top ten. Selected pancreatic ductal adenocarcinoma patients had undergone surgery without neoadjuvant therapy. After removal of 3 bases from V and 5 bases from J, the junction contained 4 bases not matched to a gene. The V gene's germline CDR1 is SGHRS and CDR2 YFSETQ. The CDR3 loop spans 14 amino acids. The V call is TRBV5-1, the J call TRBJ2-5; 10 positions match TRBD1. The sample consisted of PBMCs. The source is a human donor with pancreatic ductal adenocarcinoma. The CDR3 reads CASSWDRGSETQYF. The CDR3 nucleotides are TGCGCCAGCAGCTGGGACAGGGGAAGTGAGACCCAGTACTTC.